A selection of T cell receptor beta chains follows, all from one sample in a study of glioma-infiltrating T cells. TCRdb re-called the multiplex PCR reads through MiXCR, storing one row per CDR3 protein. The data contain around 130,000 distinct CDR3 sequences, 20% to 25% of them singletons. Sequenced material: glioma tissue, nonneoplastic brain tissue, or PBMCs (not recorded which). All receptors come from a human donor with low-grade glioma or glioblastoma, undergoing nonglioma brain surgery, or in good health (not recorded which). The CDR3 runs from the conserved cysteine through the conserved F or W. A D gene is named only where the DNA matches it firmly. Part of the rows lack a size; the others show once, few, many or a class for expanded clones.

>many|TRBV27|TRBJ2-1|TRBD2
TGTGCCAGCAGTTCCGGGGTCGCTAGCGGGGGCTCTCGCGAGCAGTTCTTC
CASSSGVASGGSREQFF
>few|TRBV6-6|TRBJ1-2|-
TGTGCCAGCAGTTACCTGGGGGGCGCCGGCTATGGCTACACCTTC
CASSYLGGAGYGYTF
>few|TRBV20-1|TRBJ2-1|TRBD2
TGCAGTGCTAGAGATCACGGAGCGGGGTCCTACAATGAGCAGTTCTTC
CSARDHGAGSYNEQFF
>-|TRBV27|TRBJ1-3|TRBD1
TGTGCCAGCAGTCCCGGGACAGGACCCTTCTCTGGAAACACCATATATTTT
CASSPGTGPFSGNTIYF
>few|TRBV11-2|TRBJ1-5|TRBD1
TGTGCCAGCAGCCCCGCCAGGGGGCACAATCAGCCCCAGCATTTT
CASSPARGHNQPQHF
>-|TRBV28|TRBJ2-5|-
TGTGCCAGCAGTTTATCGAGCCCGGAGGGGACCCAGTACTTC
CASSLSSPEGTQYF
>-|TRBV7-2|TRBJ1-5|TRBD1
TGTGCCAGCAGCTTGGGAGGGGACAGAGGTCAGCCCCAGCATTTT
CASSLGGDRGQPQHF
>many|TRBV3-1|TRBJ2-3|-
TGTGCCAGCAGCCAAGACGTAGGTACGCAGTATTTT
CASSQDVGTQYF
>-|TRBV6-4|TRBJ2-3|TRBD2
TGTGCCAGCAGTGACTCTGGGCTAGCGGGAGATACGCAGTATTTT
CASSDSGLAGDTQYF
>-|TRBV12-3/TRBV12-4|TRBJ1-1|TRBD1
TGTGCCAGCAGTTCAATCGAAACCGGGACAGGGAACACTGAAGCTTTCTTT
CASSSIETGTGNTEAFF
>-|TRBV7-7|TRBJ2-3|TRBD2
TGTGCCAGCAGCTTCCTCTTCACTAGCGGGGGTAGCACAGATACGCAGTATTTT
CASSFLFTSGGSTDTQYF
>once|TRBV20-1|TRBJ1-2|TRBD1
TGCAATCTGAGGCAGGGGGGTAACTATGGCTACACCTTC
CNLRQGGNYGYTF
>-|TRBV4-1|TRBJ1-4|-
TGCGCCAGCAGCCACTACAGGGTGTCAACTAATGAAAAACTGTTTTTT
CASSHYRVSTNEKLFF
>-|TRBV4-1|TRBJ2-3|-
TGCGCCAGCAGCCAAGACGAGCGGGTCCGATTAGATACGCAGTATTTT
CASSQDERVRLDTQYF
>-|TRBV5-4|TRBJ2-5|-
TGTGCCAGCAGCGCAAACAGGGGACTTTACCAAGAGACCCAGTACTTC
CASSANRGLYQETQYF
>-|TRBV4-1|TRBJ1-2|TRBD1
TGCGCCAGCAGCCATATGGGACAGGGGGCCTATGGCTACACCTTC
CASSHMGQGAYGYTF
>many|TRBV6-1|TRBJ2-3|TRBD1
TGTGCCACAAGTGGGCAGACAGGGGGCACGGATACGCAGTATTTT
CATSGQTGGTDTQYF
>few|TRBV7-9|TRBJ2-6|-
TGTGCCAGCAGCGTAGGTCGCCGGGTTTCTGGGGCCAACGTCCTGACTTTC
CASSVGRRVSGANVLTF
>many|TRBV6-4|TRBJ1-1|-
TGTGCCAGCAGTGACAGGGCGAACACTGAAGCTTTCTTT
CASSDRANTEAFF
>-|TRBV5-4|TRBJ2-1|TRBD2
TGTGCCAGCAGCCTGGGACTAGCGGGTGTTGAGCAGTTCTTC
CASSLGLAGVEQFF
>-|TRBV5-1|TRBJ2-3|TRBD1
TGCGCCAGCAGCTTGGGGACAGGGACGGCAGATACGCAGTATTTT
CASSLGTGTADTQYF
>few|TRBV7-2|TRBJ1-5|-
TGTGCCAGCAGCTTTAAAGGGGGCAATCAGCCCCAGCATTTT
CASSFKGGNQPQHF
>-|TRBV28|TRBJ2-3|TRBD2
TGTGCCAGCAGGCCCGGGACTAGCGGGGATACGCAGTATTTT
CASRPGTSGDTQYF
>many|TRBV20-1|TRBJ2-1|TRBD2
TGCAGTGCCGACACCGGGACTAGCGGATACAATGAGCAGTTCTTC
CSADTGTSGYNEQFF
>few|TRBV28|TRBJ2-1|TRBD2
TGTGCCAGTATCCTTAGCGGGGGGGCGAATGAGCAGTTCTTC
CASILSGGANEQFF
>few|TRBV29-1|TRBJ1-1|TRBD1
TGCAGCGCCGGGGACAGGGAAGCTTTCTTT
CSAGDREAFF
>many|TRBV7-6|TRBJ2-3|-
TGTGCCAGCAGCTTCACAGATACGCAGTATTTT
CASSFTDTQYF
>-|TRBV6-2/TRBV6-3|TRBJ2-3|TRBD2
TGTGCCAGCAGTTACTCGAAGACTAGCGGCATAACAGATACGCAGTATTTT
CASSYSKTSGITDTQYF
>few|TRBV2|TRBJ2-3|TRBD2
TGTGCCAGCAAATTAGCGGGGGGGAAAGATACGCAGTATTTT
CASKLAGGKDTQYF
>-|TRBV7-6|TRBJ2-1|-
TGTGCCGGCAGCTCAACGGGGATCAATGAGCAGTTCTTC
CAGSSTGINEQFF
>many|TRBV6-1|TRBJ2-5|-
TGTGCCAGCAGGGGACGGATGATCGAGACCCAGTACTTC
CASRGRMIETQYF
>-|TRBV7-9|TRBJ2-6|-
TGTGCCAGCAGCTCACACCTTGGCACGGGTCCTGGGGCCAACGTCCTGACTTTC
CASSSHLGTGPGANVLTF
>few|TRBV7-2|TRBJ2-5|-
TGTGCCAGCAGCAAACAGGGGAGGGCTTTCCAAGAGACCCAGTACTTC
CASSKQGRAFQETQYF
>-|TRBV20-1|TRBJ2-2|TRBD1
TGCAGTGCTATCCGGGGACAGGGGACCACCGGGGAGCTGTTTTTT
CSAIRGQGTTGELFF
>many|TRBV6-6|TRBJ1-6|-
TGTGCCAGCAGTTACGGCGGCAGGAAGTTTTCACCCCTCCACTTT
CASSYGGRKFSPLHF
>many|TRBV27|TRBJ2-4|TRBD2
TGTGCCAGCAGCCAACTAGCGGAGAACATTCAGTACTTC
CASSQLAENIQYF
>-|TRBV12-3/TRBV12-4|TRBJ1-6|-
TGTGCCAGCAGTTTAGCAGGAGGGGTGGGGAATTCACCCCTCCACTTT
CASSLAGGVGNSPLHF
>few|TRBV6-4|TRBJ1-5|-
TGTGCCAGCAGTGATACGGGGAGGTCGCCCCAGCATTTT
CASSDTGRSPQHF
>few|TRBV20-1|TRBJ2-2|-
TGCAGTGCTAGAGTATCCAGGACGAACACCGGGGAGCTGTTTTTT
CSARVSRTNTGELFF
>few|TRBV29-1|TRBJ1-2|TRBD1
TGCAGCGTCCGCGGACAGGGTGACTATGGCTACACCTTC
CSVRGQGDYGYTF
>-|TRBV18|TRBJ1-5|-
TGTGCCAGCTCTCCAGGGACTCATCAGCCCCAGCATTTT
CASSPGTHQPQHF
>few|TRBV6-1|TRBJ2-6|-
TGTGCCAGCAACCCGGAGAGGGGGGTGACCTCTGGGGCCAACGTCCTGACTTTC
CASNPERGVTSGANVLTF
>few|TRBV6-2/TRBV6-3|TRBJ2-5|-
TGTGCCAGCAGCCCCAGGGAGGGGGGGGCGATGGAGACCCAGTACTTC
CASSPREGGAMETQYF
>-|TRBV2|TRBJ2-1|TRBD2
TGTGCCAGCAAGGGACTAGCGGGGTTCGATGAGCAGTTCTTC
CASKGLAGFDEQFF
>few|TRBV27|TRBJ1-2|-
TGTGCCAGCAGTCCGAGCGGGACGGCCGGGATAAGCTATGGCTACACCTTC
CASSPSGTAGISYGYTF